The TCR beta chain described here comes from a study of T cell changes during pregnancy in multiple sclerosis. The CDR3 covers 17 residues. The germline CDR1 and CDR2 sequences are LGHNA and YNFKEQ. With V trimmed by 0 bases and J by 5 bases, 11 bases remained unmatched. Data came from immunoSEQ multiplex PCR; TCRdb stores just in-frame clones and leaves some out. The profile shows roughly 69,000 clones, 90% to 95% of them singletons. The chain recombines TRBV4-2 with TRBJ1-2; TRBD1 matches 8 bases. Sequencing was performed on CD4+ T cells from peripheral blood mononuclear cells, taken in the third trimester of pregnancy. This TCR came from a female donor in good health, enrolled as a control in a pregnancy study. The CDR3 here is CASSQDQAGGSGYGYTF. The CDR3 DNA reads TGTGCCAGCAGCCAAGATCAGGCAGGGGGCTCGGGGTATGGCTACACCTTC.